A single sample gave rise to the 22 T cell receptor beta chains below, sequenced in a study of regulatory T cells in long-lasting Graves disease. Construction of TCR beta libraries relied on iRepertoire HTBI primers and on Arm-PCR targeting CDR3 regions. TCRdb itself ran the multiplex PCR reads through MiXCR, one entry per CDR3 protein. This table holds 600,000 to 850,000 distinct CDR3 sequences, around 30% found once. Time point meaning: persistent/refractory GD, antithyroid drugs over 5 years with positive TRAb. Following extraction of RNA from PBMCs, that RNA was used to make the TCR library. Sequenced material: peripheral blood mononuclear cells (PBMCs), taken when the disease was refractory, from a patient treated with antithyroid drugs. The receptors here all came from a female donor with Graves disease.

This chain joins TRBV10-3 and TRBJ1-6; D unclear. CDR1 and CDR2 (germline): ENHRY, SYGVKD. CDR3 length: 14 residues. Between the trimmed V and J ends, which lost 0 bases and 11 bases, there was a span of 11 bases. This chain's CDR3 is CAISESALLPPLHF. CDR3 in DNA: TGTGCCATCAGTGAGTCGGCCCTCCTACCACCCCTCCACTTT.

The chain is built from TRBV5-1 and TRBJ2-7, with TRBD1 as a possible D gene (6 bases). Trimming removed 2 bases from V and 3 bases from J, with 12 bases in between. Germline V gene data show CDR1 as SGHRS and CDR2 as YFSETQ. This CDR3 contains 14 residues. The CDR3 nucleotides are TGCGCCAGCAGCTTCGGGACACGAGACTACGAGCAGTACTTC. Translated, it gives CASSFGTRDYEQYF.

The chain employs TRBV19 and TRBJ1-1, with 12 nucleotides matching TRBD1. J was trimmed by 1 base and V by 5 bases; bases with no gene match: 8. CDR1 and CDR2 (germline): LNHDA, SQIVND (reference sequence). The CDR3 has 17 amino acids. The CDR3 sequence is CASSPRDRGRGNTEAFF. The CDR3 DNA is TGTGCCAGTAGTCCCCGGGACAGGGGGCGCGGGAACACTGAAGCTTTCTTT.

This clonotype was detected only a few times. This chain connects TRBV5-6 to TRBJ2-5; D gene unclear. Per germline, CDR1 SGHDT and CDR2 YYEEEE. CDR3 size: 13 residues. The ends were cut back, 5 bases at V and 5 bases at J, with 13 bases in the middle. This CDR3 reads CASRPVGWETQYF. As DNA, the CDR3 is TGTGCCAGCAGACCCGTAGGGTGGGAGACCCAGTACTTC.

This clonotype was detected ten times or more. This sequence joins TRBV28 and TRBJ2-7; 12 positions match TRBD2. The length of the CDR3 is 15 residues. Germline lookup yields CDR1 MDHEN and CDR2 SYDVKM. J gave up 4 bases and V 4 bases, and 5 bases lay outside the gene matches. The CDR3 DNA is TGTGCCAGCAGTTGGCTAGCGGGAGGGCTGTACGAGCAGTACTTC. This sequence encodes CASSWLAGGLYEQYF.

For this clonotype: A read error may be the cause here, since a much bigger clone is one base away. This chain links TRBV14 with TRBJ2-5; D unclear. Germline V lookup: CDR1 SGHDN, CDR2 FVKESK. This CDR3 has 11 residues. V dropped 7 bases and J dropped 2 bases, with 5 bases sitting between them. The CDR3 DNA sequence: TGTGCCAGCAAGAAACAAGAGACCCAGTACTTC. Translated, it gives CASKKQETQYF.

The chain joins TRBV25-1 to TRBJ2-7, with TRBD1 matching 8 bases. V shed 3 bases and J 4 bases; nucleotides not matched to a gene: 11. There are 16 residues in the CDR3. Per the germline V gene, CDR1 is MGHDK and CDR2 is SYGVNS. CDR3 amino acids: CASSDSARTGKYEQYF. For the CDR3, the DNA is TGTGCCAGCAGTGATTCCGCCCGGACAGGGAAGTACGAGCAGTACTTC.

This clonotype was seen just once. J is TRBJ1-1 and V is TRBV29-1; 8 bases are shared with TRBD1. Germline loops: CDR1 SQVTM, CDR2 ANQGSEA. V trimming: 2 bases; J trimming: 1 base; junction bases outside the gene matches: 12. The CDR3 contains 17 residues. The CDR3 DNA is TGCAGCGTTGAACTCGGGTTCAGGGGGCGACCGAACACTGAAGCTTTCTTT. Amino acid sequence: CSVELGFRGRPNTEAFF.

J is TRBJ1-6 and V is TRBV11-3; the match to TRBD1 covers 8 bases. The CDR3 totals 15 residues. Germline V gene lookup returns CDR1 SGHNT and CDR2 YENEEA. V was clipped by 4 bases and J by 10 bases; unmatched bases: 9. CDR3 DNA: TGTGCCAGCAGCTCCCATCCACAGGGGGGATCACCCCTCCACTTT. It translates to CASSSHPQGGSPLHF.

J is TRBJ2-1 and V is TRBV6-4; TRBD2 agrees at 9 bases. With 4 bases clipped from V and 6 bases from J, the junction kept 7 bases outside the gene matches. The CDR3 sequence is 15 residues long. Germline CDR1 and CDR2: MRHNA and SNTAGT. CDR3 bases: TGTGCCAGCAGTGTGACTAGCGGAGGGAGCAATGAGCAGTTCTTC. It yields the protein CASSVTSGGSNEQFF.

The genes are TRBV19 and TRBJ1-5, with 9 bases matching TRBD1. Per germline, CDR1 LNHDA and CDR2 SQIVND (reference sequence). Unmatched junction bases numbered 9, after V lost 6 bases and J lost 6 bases. The CDR3 runs to 15 residues. The CDR3 DNA is TGTGCCAGTAGACCGTGGACAGGGGCGGGTCAGCCCCAGCATTTT. Its translation: CASRPWTGAGQPQHF.

The chain has TRBV13 and TRBJ2-5; 11 nucleotides agree with TRBD1. The V gene end was trimmed by 4 bases and the J gene end by 4 bases; junction bases not matched to a gene: 8. CDR1 is PRHDT and CDR2 is FYEKMQ in the germline V gene (reference sequence). The CDR3 consists of 16 residues. The CDR3 is CASSSRDRGLLETQYF. CDR3 nucleotide sequence: TGTGCCAGCAGCTCTAGGGACAGGGGGTTGTTAGAGACCCAGTACTTC.

The chain combines TRBV7-2 with TRBJ1-2; no clear D. The V gene lost 5 bases and the J gene lost 0 bases, with 7 bases spanning the gap. CDR3 size: 13 residues. Germline V gives CDR1 SGHTA, CDR2 FQGNSA. As DNA, the CDR3 is TGTGCCAGCAGCCCCCAGACTAACTATGGCTACACCTTC. Translation: CASSPQTNYGYTF.

V gene TRBV29-1 combines with J gene TRBJ2-2; TRBD2 agrees at 8 bases. The trim removed 3 bases at V and 4 bases at J, leaving 10 bases unmatched. CDR3 length: 16 amino acids. Germline V gives CDR1 SQVTM, CDR2 ANQGSEA. Here the CDR3 reads CSVDTGLGAITGELFF. The DNA for the CDR3 is TGCAGCGTTGACACGGGACTAGGGGCTATCACCGGGGAGCTGTTTTTT.

This clonotype occurred many times. The chain recombines TRBV7-3 with TRBJ1-1; the D is unclear. V lost 5 bases and J lost 5, with 12 bases in between. CDR1 and CDR2 (germline): SGHTA, FQGTGA. The CDR3 has 13 amino acids. CDR3 amino acids: CASSPGPSTEAFF. CDR3 DNA sequence: TGTGCCAGCAGCCCAGGCCCATCAACTGAAGCTTTCTTT.

The chain employs TRBV19 and TRBJ1-3; perhaps TRBD1 as D (5 bases). The V and J ends lost 10 bases and 0 bases respectively, with 13 bases between them. From germline, CDR1 is LNHDA and CDR2 SQIVND (reference sequence). The length of the CDR3 is 14 residues. The CDR3 coding sequence is TGTGCCACCTGGGACGGCCGCTCTGGAAACACCATATATTTT. The encoded protein is CATWDGRSGNTIYF.

This clonotype was detected a few times. A far larger clone differs by one base, so this is likely a read error. The V and J genes are TRBV30 and TRBJ2-4; TRBD2 agrees at 10 bases. This CDR3 comprises 16 residues. The V gene's germline CDR1 is GTSNPN and CDR2 SVGIG (reference sequence). V dropped 2 bases and J dropped 13; count of bases not matched to a gene: 17. CDR3 sequence: CAWSNWSGRDQEAQYF. Written as DNA, the CDR3 is TGTGCCTGGAGTAATTGGAGCGGGAGGGACCAAGAGGCCCAGTACTTC.

This clonotype was seen ten or more times. This chain links TRBV2 with TRBJ2-5; 9 bases align to TRBD2. V dropped 9 bases and J dropped 5; count of bases not matched to a gene: 10. CDR3 size: 14 residues. The germline V gene encodes CDR1 SNHLY and CDR2 FYNNEI. The CDR3 nucleotides read TGTGCCAGAGGGTTAGCGGGAGTACGGGAGACCCAGTACTTC. Translated: CARGLAGVRETQYF.

This clonotype was recorded at least ten times. The chain recombines TRBV30 with TRBJ1-6; D is unclear. Germline lookup yields CDR1 GTSNPN and CDR2 SVGIG (reference sequence). The germline V and J ends were trimmed by 4 bases and 5 bases, with 6 bases remaining between them. The CDR3 has 12 residues. DNA of the CDR3: TGTGCCTGGACAGACGATAATTCACCCCTCCACTTT. Its translation: CAWTDDNSPLHF.

This sequence joins TRBV9 and TRBJ1-4; maybe TRBD1 (5 bases). Trimming stripped 6 bases from V and 3 bases from J, with 21 bases between. The CDR3 runs to 17 residues. Germline CDR1 SGDLS, CDR2 YYNGEE. The CDR3 DNA reads TGTGCCAGCACTCCAGGGCAAGGGACTCAGGCTAATGAAAAACTGTTTTTT. Translating it yields CASTPGQGTQANEKLFF. Looking up the rest from reference TRBV9 and TRBJ1-4 gives the full variable domain: DSGVTQTPKHLITATGQRVTLRCSPRSGDLSVYWYQQSLDQGLQFLIQYYNGEERAKGNILERFSAQQFPDLHSELNLSSLELGDSALYFCASTPGQGTQANEKLFFGSGTQLSVL.

In this sample, this clonotype turned up many times. One end of the junction is discordant with germline, which a read error may explain. The chain has TRBV12-3 or TRBV12-4 and TRBJ2-7; 7 nucleotides line up with TRBD1. This CDR3 has 14 amino acids. CDR3 DNA sequence: TGTGCCAGCAGCTTAGCCGGGGACAGCTACGAGCAGTACTTC. It is translated as CASSLAGDSYEQYF.

A single count supports this clonotype. Sequence at one end of the junction differs from germline and may be a read error. V and J are TRBV24-1 and TRBJ2-2; TRBD1 agrees at 8 bases. Germline CDR1 reads KGHDR; CDR2 reads SFDVKD. CDR3 length equals 16 residues. CDR3 amino acids: CATSDTGGRNTGELFF. The CDR3 nucleotides read TGTGCCACCAGTGATACAGGGGGACGGAACACCGGGGAGCTGTTTTTC.